This TCR beta chain derives from a study of blood T cells in healthy people across ages. This CDR3 is built from 13 residues. The germline V gene encodes CDR1 SNHLY and CDR2 FYNNEI. V lost 5 bases, J lost 8 bases, and 13 bases lay in between. The authors ran a second PCR of about 6 to 11 cycles using a sample-barcoded 5' primer and a J-beta primer mix. TCRdb used MiXCR to reprocess the 5' RACE reads, holding one entry per CDR3 protein. The data show hundreds of thousands of distinct CDR3 sequences, with approximately 25% seen just once and 7.5% to 9% held by the top ten. This clonotype has just a few counts. Its matching antigen is unknown. Points from the study as a whole: More naive CD4+ cells and higher diversity were found in long-lived than in aged donors.

The same sample was also used in a study of T cells of mothers and their children. That report adds: The authors identified no persistent microchimeric T cell clones.

This receptor was obtained from a boy aged 10-17 years in good health. The chain links TRBV2 to TRBJ2-1, with no clear D. The material sequenced was blood. As DNA, the CDR3 is TGTGCCAGCAGTCTAGACCTCTTTTATGAGCAGTTCTTC. It specifies CASSLDLFYEQFF.